This T cell receptor (beta chain) was sequenced during a study of cytomegalovirus exposure and HLA in healthy donors. Study outcomes and limitations: With DRB1 most and HLA-C fewest, TCR association rates differed between HLA loci in a later analysis. TCR beta chain V- and J-gene trimming was linked, in a later analysis, to a missense variant in DCLRE1C. TCR beta sequences reportedly predicted most subjects' HLA-A and HLA-B alleles accurately.

Researchers ran the PCR with 60 Vbeta and 13 Jbeta primers. Method: immunoSEQ multiplex PCR; TCRdb's copy keeps in-frame clones and lacks some. The sample gives roughly 78,000 clones, 63% of which show up once; roughly 5.6% is in the top ten. This clone was detected a few times. As yet, its antigen is unknown. CDR3 length: 15 residues. Trimming cost V 4 bases and J 2 bases; bases outside gene matches: 4. The germline gives CDR1 LGHNA, CDR2 YNFKEQ. The sequence was obtained from a man younger than 45 in good health and CMV-seropositive. Sequenced input: PBMCs. The rearrangement joins TRBV4-2 to TRBJ2-3; 9 positions match TRBD2. The DNA of the CDR3 is TGTGCCAGCAGCCGGCTAGCGGGGAACACAGATACGCAGTATTTT. It is translated as CASSRLAGNTDTQYF.